The 23 T cell receptor beta chains given below trace back to one sample, sequenced in a study of identical twins. TCRdb fed the 5' RACE reads into MiXCR, producing one record per CDR3 protein. Found here are about 100,000 distinct CDR3 sequences, 5.9% of them singletons; the top ten hold about an eighth. The sequenced sample was memory T cells sorted from blood. These receptors were obtained from a woman in her forties or fifties in good health.

This clonotype was seen many times. V gene TRBV7-9 combines with J gene TRBJ1-1; possibly TRBD1 for D (5 bases). The V gene's germline CDR1 is SEHNR and CDR2 FQNEAQ (reference sequence). There are 15 residues in the CDR3. Trimming shortened V by 5 bases and J by 5 bases, and 18 bases separated the two germline ends. The CDR3 loop reads CASSPRRGGWTEAFF. The CDR3 region has the DNA TGTGCCAGCAGCCCCCGTCGGGGGGGATGGACTGAAGCTTTCTTT. The entire variable domain, with the rest obtained from reference TRBV7-9 and TRBJ1-1, is as follows: DTGVSQNPRHKITKRGQNVTFRCDPISEHNRLYWYRQTLGQGPEFLTYFQNEAQLEKSRLLSDRFSAERPKGSFSTLEIQRTEQGDSAMYLCASSPRRGGWTEAFFGQGTRLTVV.

Many counts were recorded for this clonotype. The J gene is TRBJ2-7, the V gene TRBV9; possibly TRBD2 for D (5 bases). The CDR3 is 14 residues long. V lost 0 bases and J 0 bases, leaving 7 bases between the germline ends. Germline loops: CDR1 SGDLS, CDR2 YYNGEE. The CDR3 DNA follows: TGTGCCAGCAGCGTAGCTACTAGCTCCTACGAGCAGTACTTC. Its protein product is CASSVATSSYEQYF.

The sample holds a few counts of this clonotype. The CDR3 coding sequence is TGTGCCAGCAGTTTAAGTACTAGGAGGGCCGCGCAGTATTTT. Its protein product is CASSLSTRRAAQYF. The chain uses TRBV12-3 or TRBV12-4 and TRBJ2-3; the D gene is possibly TRBD2 (6 bases). The CDR3 totals 14 residues. The V end lost 2 bases, the J end lost 10 bases, and 16 bases lay between the germline ends.

J is TRBJ2-5 and V is TRBV25-1; D is ambiguous. V lost 5 bases and J 0 bases, leaving 7 bases between the germline ends. Germline V gene sequence: CDR1 MGHDK, CDR2 SYGVNS. The CDR3 contains 13 residues. The CDR3, as DNA: TGTGCCAGCAGTCCCTGGGACCAAGAGACCCAGTACTTC. Its protein product is CASSPWDQETQYF.

This clonotype was seen ten or more times. This chain uses TRBV20-1 with TRBJ2-1; D is perhaps TRBD1 (5 bases). This CDR3 spans 15 amino acids. V was pared by 4 bases and J by 3 bases, with 16 bases between. Per germline, CDR1 DFQATT and CDR2 SNEGSKA (reference sequence). This CDR3 is CSAMGLQGIYNEQFF. The CDR3 region has the DNA TGCAGTGCTATGGGGTTGCAGGGAATCTACAATGAGCAGTTCTTC.

This clonotype appeared many times. CDR3 DNA: TGCGCCAGCAGCCCAGGGACTAGCGGGACCACCGGGGAGCTGTTTTTT. Encoded protein: CASSPGTSGTTGELFF. This chain joins TRBV5-1 and TRBJ2-2, with 13 bases matching TRBD2. This CDR3 spans 16 amino acids. The germline CDR1 and CDR2 sequences are SGHRS and YFSETQ. Losses at the gene ends were 4 bases for V and 4 bases for J; bases not matched to a gene: 4.

The sample holds many counts of this clonotype. The chain uses TRBV15 and TRBJ1-5; perhaps TRBD1 as D (5 bases). Germline V gene sequence: CDR1 LNHNV, CDR2 YYDKDF (reference sequence). Trimming took off 5 bases at V and 3 bases at J, with 11 bases between the two ends. The CDR3 has 14 residues. CDR3: CATSARQINQPQHF. The DNA of the CDR3 is TGTGCCACCAGCGCCAGACAGATCAATCAGCCCCAGCATTTT.

This clonotype was recorded many times. CDR3 coding DNA: TGCAGCGTTGGGATAGCGGGAGGGGCAGAGACCCAGTACTTC. It yields the protein CSVGIAGGAETQYF. This chain connects TRBV29-1 to TRBJ2-5; TRBD2 agrees at 11 bases. Germline V lookup: CDR1 SQVTM, CDR2 ANQGSEA. The J segment lost 4 bases and the V segment lost 4 bases, leaving 5 bases of the junction unmatched. The CDR3 has 14 residues. Based on the CDR3 plus reference TRBV29-1 and TRBJ2-5, the full variable domain is SAVISQKPSRDICQRGTSLTIQCQVDSQVTMMFWYRQQPGQSLTLIATANQGSEATYESGFVIDKFPISRPNLTFSTLTVSNMSPEDSSIYLCSVGIAGGAETQYFGPGTRLLVL.

As to this clonotype: A much more abundant neighbour one base away suggests this may be a read error. The rearrangement joins TRBV12-3 or TRBV12-4 to TRBJ2-2, with D uncertain. The length of the CDR3 is 14 residues. CDR3 sequence: CASRPLQTTEELFF. The CDR3 coding sequence is TGTGCCAGCAGACCCCTTCAAACTACCGAGGAGCTGTTTTTT.

This clonotype was recorded at least ten times. The chain carries TRBV12-3 or TRBV12-4 and TRBJ1-6; D might be TRBD1 (6 bases). This CDR3 is 12 amino acids long. V gave up 6 bases and J gave up 9 bases, with 9 bases separating them. This chain's CDR3 is CASRQGVSPLHF. CDR3 nucleotides: TGTGCCAGCAGACAGGGAGTTTCACCCCTCCACTTT.

This clonotype was seen at least ten times. J is TRBJ1-4 and V is TRBV20-1, with 10 bases that match TRBD1. This CDR3 comprises 15 residues. The J segment lost 8 bases and the V segment lost 3 bases, leaving 9 bases of the junction unmatched. Looked up from germline, CDR1 is DFQATT and CDR2 is SNEGSKA (reference sequence). The CDR3 protein is CSASHTTGGGEKLFF. Written as DNA, the CDR3 is TGCAGTGCTAGCCACACGACAGGGGGCGGAGAAAAACTGTTTTTT.

This clonotype was recorded many times. For the CDR3, the DNA is TGTGCCAGCAGCACCGGGACAGGGGCTACGGCGGGGGGCTACACCTTC. Residues: CASSTGTGATAGGYTF. The rearrangement uses TRBV25-1 and TRBJ1-2, with 10 positions matching TRBD1. The CDR3 loop spans 16 amino acids. Losses at the gene ends were 6 bases for V and 8 bases for J; bases not matched to a gene: 15. Germline CDR1 MGHDK, CDR2 SYGVNS.

This clonotype was observed at least ten times. The chain couples TRBV11-2 to TRBJ2-6; D remains unclear. V was shortened by 3 bases and J by 0 bases, with 3 bases between the two germline ends. Germline assignment: CDR1 SGHAT and CDR2 FQNNGV. This CDR3 is 14 amino acids long. CDR3 in amino acids: CASSFNSGANVLTF. DNA for the CDR3: TGTGCCAGCAGCTTTAACTCTGGGGCCAACGTCCTGACTTTC. Using reference TRBV11-2 and TRBJ2-6 for the parts outside the CDR3, the full variable domain is EAGVAQSPRYKIIEKRQSVAFWCNPISGHATLYWYQQILGQGPKLLIQFQNNGVVDDSQLPKDRFSAERLKGVDSTLKIQPAKLEDSAVYLCASSFNSGANVLTFGAGSRLTVL.

This clonotype was counted at least ten times. The genes are TRBV24-1 and TRBJ2-2, with a possible D match to TRBD2 (5 bases). The CDR3 sequence is 12 residues long. Germline CDR1 reads KGHDR; CDR2 reads SFDVKD. Trimming took 6 bases from V and 5 from J, leaving 6 bases between them. The CDR3 nucleotides read TGTGCCACCAGTAGAGGGACCGGGGAGCTGTTTTTT. Its protein product is CATSRGTGELFF.

This clonotype was picked up many times. The chain carries TRBV7-8 and TRBJ2-5; TRBD2 matches 7 bases. The CDR3 covers 16 residues. Per the germline V gene, CDR1 is SGHVS and CDR2 is FQNEAQ. Trimming took 4 bases from V and 5 from J; bases not matched to a gene: 13. The CDR3 spells CASSSSRLAAGETQYF. The DNA of the CDR3 is TGTGCCAGCAGCTCTTCACGACTAGCCGCCGGGGAGACCCAGTACTTC.

In this sample, this clonotype turned up many times. The V call is TRBV6-1, the J call TRBJ2-1; 10 bases agree with TRBD2. The junction had 13 bases not matched to a gene; V was cut back by 5 bases and J by 0 bases. This CDR3 spans 19 amino acids. Germline loops: CDR1 MNHNS, CDR2 SASEGT. As DNA, the CDR3 is TGTGCCAGCAGTCCTCTGCCTCGGACTAGCGGTCGCTCCTACAATGAGCAGTTCTTC. Its protein product is CASSPLPRTSGRSYNEQFF.

In its sample, this clonotype was seen many times. This chain connects TRBV7-9 to TRBJ2-2, with D possibly TRBD2 on 5 matching bases. Trimming took off 0 bases at V and 11 bases at J, with 16 bases between the two ends. This CDR3 contains 15 residues. Germline CDR1 is SEHNR and CDR2 is FQNEAQ (reference sequence). The CDR3 here is CASSLAVGSAVELFF. In DNA, the CDR3 is TGTGCCAGCAGCTTAGCCGTCGGTAGCGCCGTTGAGCTGTTTTTT. The full variable domain, completed using reference TRBV7-9 and TRBJ2-2, is DTGVSQNPRHKITKRGQNVTFRCDPISEHNRLYWYRQTLGQGPEFLTYFQNEAQLEKSRLLSDRFSAERPKGSFSTLEIQRTEQGDSAMYLCASSLAVGSAVELFFGEGSRLTVL.

This clonotype was recorded at least ten times. The chain links TRBV14 to TRBJ2-1; 10 bases line up with TRBD2. Trimming at V came to 8 bases and at J to 10 bases, leaving 11 bases not matched to a gene. Germline values: CDR1 SGHDN, CDR2 FVKESK. The CDR3 has 14 residues. In DNA form, the CDR3 reads TGTGCCAGCGGACTAGCGGACCTCGCGAGAGAGCAGTTCTTC. Translation: CASGLADLAREQFF.

A few counts support this clonotype. The gene calls are TRBV12-3 or TRBV12-4 and TRBJ1-5; D perhaps matches TRBD1 (5 bases). This CDR3 has 14 residues. Trimming stripped 3 bases from V and 5 bases from J, with 11 bases between. The CDR3 is CASSFRGEHQPQHF. DNA of the CDR3: TGTGCCAGCAGTTTTAGGGGCGAGCATCAGCCCCAGCATTTT.

This clonotype was seen only a few times. The V call is TRBV20-1, the J call TRBJ2-1; 10 nucleotides match TRBD2. The germline V gene encodes CDR1 DFQATT and CDR2 SNEGSKA (reference sequence). The CDR3 length is 15 residues. Trimming removed 6 bases from V and 9 bases from J; junction bases left unmatched: 14. CDR3 in DNA: TGCAGTGCCCTAGTCCCTAGCGGGAGAGGCGGTGAGCAGTTCTTC. The encoded protein is CSALVPSGRGGEQFF.

This clonotype appeared many times. The CDR3 nucleotides read TGCAGCGGTGACACAGGCACAGATACGCAGTATTTT. This gives the protein CSGDTGTDTQYF. The chain combines TRBV29-1 with TRBJ2-3; D not resolved. V was shortened by 7 bases and J by 1 base, with 9 bases between the two germline ends. The CDR3 covers 12 residues. The germline gives CDR1 SQVTM, CDR2 ANQGSEA.

This clonotype was counted many times. The rearrangement uses TRBV12-3 or TRBV12-4 and TRBJ1-2; 9 bases are shared with TRBD1. V was clipped by 5 bases and J by 8 bases; unmatched bases: 3. This CDR3 is built from 12 residues. The CDR3 DNA reads TGTGCCAGCAGTGTGACAGGGGGAGGCTACACCTTC. This translates into CASSVTGGGYTF.

This clonotype was seen many times. The chain recombines TRBV20-1 with TRBJ1-1; D ambiguous. The CDR3 spans 12 residues. Trimming cost V 4 bases and J 2 bases, with 8 bases left between them. From germline, CDR1 is DFQATT and CDR2 SNEGSKA (reference sequence). CDR3 nucleotide sequence: TGCAGTGCTACAGCAGCAAACACTGAAGCTTTCTTT. As protein: CSATAANTEAFF.